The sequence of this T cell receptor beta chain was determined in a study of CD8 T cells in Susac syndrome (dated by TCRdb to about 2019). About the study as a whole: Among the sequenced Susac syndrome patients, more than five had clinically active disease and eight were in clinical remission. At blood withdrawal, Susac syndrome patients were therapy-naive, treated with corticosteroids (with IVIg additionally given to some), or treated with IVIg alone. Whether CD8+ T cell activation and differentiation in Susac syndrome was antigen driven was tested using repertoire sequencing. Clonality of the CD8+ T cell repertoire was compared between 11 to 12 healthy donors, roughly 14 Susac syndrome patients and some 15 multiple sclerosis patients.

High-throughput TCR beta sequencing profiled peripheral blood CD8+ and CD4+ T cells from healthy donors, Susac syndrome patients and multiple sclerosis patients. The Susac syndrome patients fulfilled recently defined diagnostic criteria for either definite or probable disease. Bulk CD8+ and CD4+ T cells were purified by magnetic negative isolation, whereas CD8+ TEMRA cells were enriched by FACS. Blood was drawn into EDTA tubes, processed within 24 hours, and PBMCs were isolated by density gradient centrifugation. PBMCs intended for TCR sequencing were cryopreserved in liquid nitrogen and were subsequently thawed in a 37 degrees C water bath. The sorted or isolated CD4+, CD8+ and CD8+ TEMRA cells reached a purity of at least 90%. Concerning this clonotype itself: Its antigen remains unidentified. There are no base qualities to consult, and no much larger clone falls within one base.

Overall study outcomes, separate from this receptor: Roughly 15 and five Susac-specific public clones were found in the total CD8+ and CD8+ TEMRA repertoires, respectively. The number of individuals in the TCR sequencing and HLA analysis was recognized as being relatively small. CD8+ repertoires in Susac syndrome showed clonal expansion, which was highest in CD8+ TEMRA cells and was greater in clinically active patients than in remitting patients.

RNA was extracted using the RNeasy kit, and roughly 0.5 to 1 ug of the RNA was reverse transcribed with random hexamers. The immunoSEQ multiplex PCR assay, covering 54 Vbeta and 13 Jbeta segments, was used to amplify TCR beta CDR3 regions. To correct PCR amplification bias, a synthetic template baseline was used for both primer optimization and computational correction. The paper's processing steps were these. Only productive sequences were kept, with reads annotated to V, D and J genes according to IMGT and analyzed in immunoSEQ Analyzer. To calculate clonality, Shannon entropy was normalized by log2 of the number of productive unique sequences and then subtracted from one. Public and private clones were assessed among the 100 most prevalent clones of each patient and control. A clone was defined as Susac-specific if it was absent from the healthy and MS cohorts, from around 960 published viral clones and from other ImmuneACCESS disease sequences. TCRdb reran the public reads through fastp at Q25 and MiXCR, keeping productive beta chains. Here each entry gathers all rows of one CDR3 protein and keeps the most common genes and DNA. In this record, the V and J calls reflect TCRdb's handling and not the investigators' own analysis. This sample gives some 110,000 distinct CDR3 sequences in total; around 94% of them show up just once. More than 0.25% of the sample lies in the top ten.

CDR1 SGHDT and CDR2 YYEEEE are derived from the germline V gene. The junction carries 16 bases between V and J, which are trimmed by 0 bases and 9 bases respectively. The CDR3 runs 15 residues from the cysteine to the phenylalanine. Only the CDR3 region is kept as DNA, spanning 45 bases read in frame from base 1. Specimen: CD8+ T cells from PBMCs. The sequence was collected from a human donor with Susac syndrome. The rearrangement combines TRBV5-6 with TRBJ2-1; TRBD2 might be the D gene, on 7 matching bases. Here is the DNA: TGTGCCAGCAGCTTGGGCGGGGGCTGGCTTGCTGAGCAGTTCTTC. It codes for CASSLGGGWLAEQFF.